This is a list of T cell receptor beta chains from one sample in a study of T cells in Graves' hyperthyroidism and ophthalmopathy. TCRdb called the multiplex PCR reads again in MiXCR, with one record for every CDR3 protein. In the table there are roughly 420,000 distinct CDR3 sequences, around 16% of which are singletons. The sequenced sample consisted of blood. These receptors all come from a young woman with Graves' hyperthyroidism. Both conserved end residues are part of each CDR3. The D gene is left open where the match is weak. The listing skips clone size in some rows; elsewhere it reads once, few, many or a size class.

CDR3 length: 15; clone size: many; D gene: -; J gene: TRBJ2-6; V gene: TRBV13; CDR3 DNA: TGTGCCAGCAGCTTTCAACGGAGTGGGGCCAACGTCCTGACTTTC; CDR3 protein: CASSFQRSGANVLTF
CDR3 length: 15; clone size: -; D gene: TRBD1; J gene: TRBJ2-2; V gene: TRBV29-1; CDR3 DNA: TGCAGCGTTGCGAACAGGGGGGTTAACACCGGGGAGCTGTTTTTT; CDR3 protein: CSVANRGVNTGELFF
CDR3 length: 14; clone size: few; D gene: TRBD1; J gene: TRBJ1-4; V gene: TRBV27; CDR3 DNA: TGTGCCAGCTCTTTGACAGGGGCCAGGGAAAAACTGTTTTTT; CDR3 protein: CASSLTGAREKLFF
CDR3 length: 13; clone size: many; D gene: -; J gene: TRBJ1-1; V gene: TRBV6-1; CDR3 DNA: TGTGCCAGCGGACTTCAGGGGAACACTGAAGCTTTCTTT; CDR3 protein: CASGLQGNTEAFF
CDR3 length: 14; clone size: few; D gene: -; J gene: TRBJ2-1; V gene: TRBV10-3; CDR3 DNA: TGTGCCATCAGTGGTGGTTCTCGGTCGGGGGAGCAGTTCTTC; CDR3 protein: CAISGGSRSGEQFF
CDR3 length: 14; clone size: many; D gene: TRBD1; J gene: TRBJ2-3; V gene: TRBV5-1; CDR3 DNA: TGCGCCAGCAGATACAGGGGGACCGGGGATACGCAGTATTTT; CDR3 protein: CASRYRGTGDTQYF
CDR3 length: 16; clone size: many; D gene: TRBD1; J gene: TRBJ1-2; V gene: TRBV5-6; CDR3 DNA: TGTGCCAGCAGCGGGATGGGACAGCCGACTAACTATGGCTACACCTTC; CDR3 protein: CASSGMGQPTNYGYTF
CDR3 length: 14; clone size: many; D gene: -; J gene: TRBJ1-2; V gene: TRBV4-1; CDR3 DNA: TGCGCCAGCAGCCAAAGGGCCTGGGGTTATGGCTACACCTTC; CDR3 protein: CASSQRAWGYGYTF
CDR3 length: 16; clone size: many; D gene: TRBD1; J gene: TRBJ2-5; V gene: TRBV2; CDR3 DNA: TGTGCCAGCAGAACCGGGACAGGGGATGTCCAAGAGACCCAGTACTTC; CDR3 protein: CASRTGTGDVQETQYF
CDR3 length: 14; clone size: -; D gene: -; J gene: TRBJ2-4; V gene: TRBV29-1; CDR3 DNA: TGCAGCGTCACGGGGTCCCGGGGCAAAAACATTCAGTACTTC; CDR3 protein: CSVTGSRGKNIQYF
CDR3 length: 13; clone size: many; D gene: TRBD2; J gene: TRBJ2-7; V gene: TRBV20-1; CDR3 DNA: TGCAGTGCTTTACTAGCGGGAGTGGGCGAGCAGTACTTC; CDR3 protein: CSALLAGVGEQYF
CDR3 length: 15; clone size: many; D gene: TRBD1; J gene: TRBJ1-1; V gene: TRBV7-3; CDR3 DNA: TGTGCCAGCAGGATCACAACAGGGGCAAGATATGAAGCTTTCTTT; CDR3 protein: CASRITTGARYEAFF
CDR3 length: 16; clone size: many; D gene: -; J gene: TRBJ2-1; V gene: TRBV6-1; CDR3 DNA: TGTGCCAGCAGTTATCAGGGAGCGGTATCTGGCAATGAGCAGTTCTTC; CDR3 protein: CASSYQGAVSGNEQFF
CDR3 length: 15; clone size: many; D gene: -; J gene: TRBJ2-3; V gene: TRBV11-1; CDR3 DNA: TGTGCCAGCAGCTTAGTTAGCGGACGCACAGATACGCAGTATTTT; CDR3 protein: CASSLVSGRTDTQYF
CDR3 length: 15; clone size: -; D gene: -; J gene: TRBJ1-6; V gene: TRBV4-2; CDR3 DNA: TGTGCCAGCAGCCAAGATCCAGGGGTTAATTCACCCCTCCACTTT; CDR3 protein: CASSQDPGVNSPLHF
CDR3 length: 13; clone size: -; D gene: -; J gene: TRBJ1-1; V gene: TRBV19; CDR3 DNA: TGTGCCAGTAGGGTGGGAGGGTACACTGAAGCTTTCTTT; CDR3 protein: CASRVGGYTEAFF
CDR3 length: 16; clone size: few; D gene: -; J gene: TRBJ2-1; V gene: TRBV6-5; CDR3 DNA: TGTGCCAGCAGTTACTCGATGGGGGGACCAAACAATGAGCAGTTCTTC; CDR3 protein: CASSYSMGGPNNEQFF
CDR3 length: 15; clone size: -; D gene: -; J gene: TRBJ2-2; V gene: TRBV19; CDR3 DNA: TGTGCCAGTAGTCGGACAGAGCGCAACACCGGGGAGCTGTTTTTT; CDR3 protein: CASSRTERNTGELFF
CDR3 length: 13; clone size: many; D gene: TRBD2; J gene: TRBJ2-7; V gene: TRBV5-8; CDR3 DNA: TGTGCCAGCAGCCCTATCGGGGGGACCGAGCAGTACTTC; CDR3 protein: CASSPIGGTEQYF
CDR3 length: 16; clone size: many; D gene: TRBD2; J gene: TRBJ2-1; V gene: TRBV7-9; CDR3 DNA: TGTGCCAGCAGCCCATCTAGCGGGGGGGATTACAATGAGCAGTTCTTC; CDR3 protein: CASSPSSGGDYNEQFF
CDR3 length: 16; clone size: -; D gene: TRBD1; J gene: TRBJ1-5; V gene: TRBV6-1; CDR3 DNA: TGTGCCAGCAGAAAGGACAGGGCCTTTCCCAATCAGCCCCAGCATTTT; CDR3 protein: CASRKDRAFPNQPQHF
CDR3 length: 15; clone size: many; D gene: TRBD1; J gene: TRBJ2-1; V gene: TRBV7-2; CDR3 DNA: TGTGCCAGCAGCTCCTACAGGGGGCCCTACAATGAGCAGTTCTTC; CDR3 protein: CASSSYRGPYNEQFF
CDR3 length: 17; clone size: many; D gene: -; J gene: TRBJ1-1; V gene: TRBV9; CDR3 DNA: TGTGCCAGCAGCATTTCCGGGACACAAATTTTGAACACTGAAGCTTTCTTT; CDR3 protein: CASSISGTQILNTEAFF
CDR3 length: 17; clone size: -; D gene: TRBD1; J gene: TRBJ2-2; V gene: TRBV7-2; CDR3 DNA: TGTGCCAGCAGCTCCTGGACAGGGGGCACGAACACCGGGGAGCTGTTTTTT; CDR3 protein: CASSSWTGGTNTGELFF
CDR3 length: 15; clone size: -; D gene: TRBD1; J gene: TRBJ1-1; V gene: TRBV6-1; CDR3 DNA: TGTGCCAGCAGAAAAGGACAGGGGATAAACACTGAAGCTTTCTTT; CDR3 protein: CASRKGQGINTEAFF
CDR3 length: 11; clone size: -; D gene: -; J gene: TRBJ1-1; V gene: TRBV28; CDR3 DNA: TGTGCGTCGATTGTGAACACTGAAGCTTTCTTT; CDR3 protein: CASIVNTEAFF
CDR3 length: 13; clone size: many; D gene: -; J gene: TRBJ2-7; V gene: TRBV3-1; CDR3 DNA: TGTGCCAGCAGCCAAGGCAAGGGCTACGAGCAGTACTTC; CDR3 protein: CASSQGKGYEQYF
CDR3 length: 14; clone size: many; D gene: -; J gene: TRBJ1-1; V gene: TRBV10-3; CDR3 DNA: TGTGCCATCAGTCACTCCCAACGGAACACTGAAGCTTTCTTT; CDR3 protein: CAISHSQRNTEAFF
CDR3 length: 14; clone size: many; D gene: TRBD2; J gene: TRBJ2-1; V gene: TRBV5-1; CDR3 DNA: TGCGCCAGCAGCTCGACTAGCGGGGTCGGTGAGCAGTTCTTC; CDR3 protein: CASSSTSGVGEQFF
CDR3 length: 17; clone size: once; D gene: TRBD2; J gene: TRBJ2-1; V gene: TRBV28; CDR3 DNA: TGTGCCAGCAGTTTCGCAGGACTAGCGCGGGCCCCCATGGTGCAGTTCTTC; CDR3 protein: CASSFAGLARAPMVQFF
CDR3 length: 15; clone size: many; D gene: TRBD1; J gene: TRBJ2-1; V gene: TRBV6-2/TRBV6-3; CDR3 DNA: TGTGCCAGCAGTAGGGACAGGGGCTTCTACAATGAGCAGTTCTTC; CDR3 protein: CASSRDRGFYNEQFF
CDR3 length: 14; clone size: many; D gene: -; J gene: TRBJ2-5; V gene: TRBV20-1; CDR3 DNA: TGCAGTGCGACCAGCGGTGGGAGCACGGAGACCCAGTACTTC; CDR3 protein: CSATSGGSTETQYF
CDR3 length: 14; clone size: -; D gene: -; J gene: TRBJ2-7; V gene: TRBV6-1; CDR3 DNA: TGTGCCAGCAGTGAATGGGGGACACTTTACGAGCAGTACTTC; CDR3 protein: CASSEWGTLYEQYF
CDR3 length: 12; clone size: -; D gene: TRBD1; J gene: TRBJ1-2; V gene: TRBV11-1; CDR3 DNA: TGTGCCAGCAGCGTCGGGACAGGTCCGGCAACCTTC; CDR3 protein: CASSVGTGPATF
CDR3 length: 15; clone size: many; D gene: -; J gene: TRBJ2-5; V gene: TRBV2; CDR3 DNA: TGTGCCAGCAGTGATACTGGGCGAGCCCAAGAGACCCAGTACTTC; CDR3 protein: CASSDTGRAQETQYF
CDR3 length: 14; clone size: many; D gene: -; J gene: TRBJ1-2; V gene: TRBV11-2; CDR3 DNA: TGTGCCAGCAGCTCGGGACGGCGGGGGTATGGCTACACCTTC; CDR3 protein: CASSSGRRGYGYTF
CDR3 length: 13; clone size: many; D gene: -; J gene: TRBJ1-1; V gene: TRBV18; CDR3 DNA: TGTGCCAGCTCACCAGATCAGGGCGCTGAAGCTTTCTTT; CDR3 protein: CASSPDQGAEAFF
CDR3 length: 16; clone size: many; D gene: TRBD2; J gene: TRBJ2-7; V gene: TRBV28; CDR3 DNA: TGTGCCAGCAGTTTGGCTAGCGGGAGGAGATATTACGAGCAGTACTTC; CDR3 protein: CASSLASGRRYYEQYF
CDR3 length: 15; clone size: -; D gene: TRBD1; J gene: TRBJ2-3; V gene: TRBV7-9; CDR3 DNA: TGTGCCAGCAGCGAACAGGGGGTTCACGCAGATACGCAGTATTTT; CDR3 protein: CASSEQGVHADTQYF
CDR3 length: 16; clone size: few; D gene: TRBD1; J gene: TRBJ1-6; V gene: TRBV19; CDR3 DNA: TGTGCCAGTAGTAGGGACAGGGCGTCGAATAATTCACCCCTCCACTTT; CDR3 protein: CASSRDRASNNSPLHF
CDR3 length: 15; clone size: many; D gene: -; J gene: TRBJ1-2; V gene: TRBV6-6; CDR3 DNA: TGTGCCAGCAGTTACTCTCGGGGGGCGTTCGATGGCTACACCTTC; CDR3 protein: CASSYSRGAFDGYTF
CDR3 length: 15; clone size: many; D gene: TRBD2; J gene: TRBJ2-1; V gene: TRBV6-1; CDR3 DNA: TGTGCCAGCTGCTCAAGCGGGACCACATACAATGAGCAGTTCTTC; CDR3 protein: CASCSSGTTYNEQFF
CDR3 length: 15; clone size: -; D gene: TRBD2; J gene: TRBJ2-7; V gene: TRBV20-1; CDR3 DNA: TGCAGTGCTAGTAGGCTAGCGGGAGGGAACTACGAGCAGTACTTC; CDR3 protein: CSASRLAGGNYEQYF
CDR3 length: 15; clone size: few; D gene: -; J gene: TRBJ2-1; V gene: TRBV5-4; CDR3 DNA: TGTGCCAGCAGCGGGGGCGCGGGACGGAACAATGAGCAGTTCTTC; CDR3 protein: CASSGGAGRNNEQFF
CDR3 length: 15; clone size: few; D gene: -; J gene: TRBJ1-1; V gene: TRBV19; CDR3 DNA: TGTGCCAGTAGTGCTCGGGGACGGTCGAACACTGAAGCTTTCTTT; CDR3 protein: CASSARGRSNTEAFF
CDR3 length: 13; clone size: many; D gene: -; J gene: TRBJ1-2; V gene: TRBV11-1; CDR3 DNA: TGTGCCAGCAGCTCTGGACGGCAGGACGGCTACACCTTC; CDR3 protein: CASSSGRQDGYTF
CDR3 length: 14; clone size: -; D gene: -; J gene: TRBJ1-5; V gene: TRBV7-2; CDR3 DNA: TGTGCCAGCAGCTTAGCCAGGGTGGGTCAGCCCCAGCATTTT; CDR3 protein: CASSLARVGQPQHF
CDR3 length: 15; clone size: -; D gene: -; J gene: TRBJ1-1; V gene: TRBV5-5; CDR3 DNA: TGTGCCAGCAGCTTGTACCGCGCTGTTAACACTGAAGCTTTCTTT; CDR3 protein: CASSLYRAVNTEAFF
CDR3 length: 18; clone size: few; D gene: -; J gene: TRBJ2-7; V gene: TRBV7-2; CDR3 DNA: TGTGCCAGCAGCTTAGGTCGGTATGGGACACTCTTCTACGGCGAGCAGTACTTC; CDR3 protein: CASSLGRYGTLFYGEQYF
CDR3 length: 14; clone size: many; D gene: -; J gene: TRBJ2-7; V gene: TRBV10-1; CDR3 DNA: TGCGCCAGCAGTCCAGGGGGGTTGAGGTACGAGCAGTACTTC; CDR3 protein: CASSPGGLRYEQYF
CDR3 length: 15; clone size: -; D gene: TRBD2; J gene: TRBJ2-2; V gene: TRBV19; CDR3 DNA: TGTGCCAGTAGACCGGGAGGGTCGGACACCGGGGAGCTGTTTTTT; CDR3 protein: CASRPGGSDTGELFF
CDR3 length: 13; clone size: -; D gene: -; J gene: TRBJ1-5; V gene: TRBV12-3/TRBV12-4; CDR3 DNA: TGTGCCAGCAGTTGGAAACTCGAGGGGCCCCAGCATTTT; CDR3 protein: CASSWKLEGPQHF
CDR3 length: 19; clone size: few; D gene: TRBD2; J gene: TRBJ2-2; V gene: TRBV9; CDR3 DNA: TGTGCCAGCAGCGTACAGATGAGGACTAGCGGGTCGAACACCGGGGAGCTGTTTTTT; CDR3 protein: CASSVQMRTSGSNTGELFF
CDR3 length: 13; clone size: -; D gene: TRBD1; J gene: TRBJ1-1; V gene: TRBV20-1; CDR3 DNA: TGCAGTGCTAGGACAGGGGTGGACACTGAAGCTTTCTTT; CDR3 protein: CSARTGVDTEAFF
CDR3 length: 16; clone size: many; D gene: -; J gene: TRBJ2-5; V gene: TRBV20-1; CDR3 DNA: TGCAGTGCTAGAGTCGCCCTGGGGCGATCACAAGAGACCCAGTACTTC; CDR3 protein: CSARVALGRSQETQYF